These 30 T cell receptor beta chains were sequenced from one sample in a study of blood T cell repertoires in COVID-19. The table came from immunoSEQ multiplex PCR; TCRdb's copy has only in-frame clones and leaves some out. This sample has about 66,000 clones, with approximately 88% found just once. Input material: peripheral blood. All receptors derive from a woman in her 70s with acute or convalescent COVID-19.

The sample holds one count of this clone. This chain links TRBV9 with TRBJ1-1; 10 bases map to TRBD1. Germline-derived CDR1 and CDR2 are SGDLS and YYNGEE. The CDR3 sequence is 14 residues long. The junction had 5 bases not matched to a gene; V was cut back by 4 bases and J by 5 bases. The CDR3 spells CASSLEGQGTEAFF. CDR3 DNA: TGTGCCAGCAGCCTTGAGGGACAGGGGACTGAAGCTTTCTTT.

In DNA form, the CDR3 reads TGTGCCAGCAGTTTTACAGGGGGCGGGGAGCCCCAGCATTTT. Amino acids: CASSFTGGGEPQHF. This rearrangement joins TRBV27 to TRBJ1-5; 9 bases fit TRBD1. The CDR3 is made up of 14 amino acids. V was clipped by 3 bases and J by 8 bases; unmatched bases: 5. Germline CDR1 is MNHEY and CDR2 is SMNVEV (reference sequence).

This clone was counted only a few times. V is TRBV7-2 and J is TRBJ2-7; 10 bases match TRBD2. Germline lookup yields CDR1 SGHTA and CDR2 FQGNSA. Trimming took 5 bases from V and 7 from J; bases not matched to a gene: 8. This CDR3 is 14 amino acids long. Written as DNA, the CDR3 is TGTGCCAGCAGCAAAGCGGGAGGGGAGGAGGAGCAGTACTTC. Its translation: CASSKAGGEEEQYF.

The chain combines TRBV2 with TRBJ1-5; D gene uncertain. The CDR3 covers 12 residues. Per germline, CDR1 SNHLY and CDR2 FYNNEI. Between the trimmed V and J ends, which lost 5 bases and 4 bases, there was a span of 6 bases. The CDR3 protein is CASSSNNQPQHF. CDR3 nucleotide sequence: TGTGCCAGCAGTTCTAATAATCAGCCCCAGCATTTT.

In its sample, this clone was seen a few times. The chain couples TRBV18 to TRBJ1-1; tentative D call: TRBD1 (6 bases). Germline-derived CDR1 and CDR2 are KGHSH and LQKENI. This CDR3 spans 16 amino acids. V shed 0 bases and J shed 2 bases, with 13 bases lying between them. The CDR3 protein is CASSPPGGDVNTEAFF. The CDR3 region has the DNA TGTGCCAGCTCACCACCAGGGGGGGACGTAAACACTGAAGCTTTCTTT.

The rearrangement joins TRBV5-5 to TRBJ1-1; D unresolved. Trimming stripped 2 bases from V and 0 bases from J, with 5 bases between. Germline V gives CDR1 SGHKS, CDR2 YYEKEE (reference sequence). CDR3 size: 13 residues. For the CDR3, the DNA is TGTGCCAGCAGCTTTGACTTGAACACTGAAGCTTTCTTT. This codes for CASSFDLNTEAFF.

The chain links TRBV9 to TRBJ1-5, with 7 positions matching TRBD1. Germline V gene data show CDR1 as SGDLS and CDR2 as YYNGEE. With V trimmed by 1 base and J by 4 bases, 5 bases remained unmatched. The CDR3 is made up of 15 amino acids. CDR3 protein: CASSVTGEGNQPQHF. CDR3 bases: TGTGCCAGCAGCGTAACAGGGGAAGGAAATCAGCCCCAGCATTTT.

This clone was seen only once. A read error may explain this, as a much larger clone is one base away. The chain has TRBV11-1 and TRBJ1-1; D call uncertain. Trimming cost V 2 bases and J 1 base, with 5 bases left between them. This CDR3 has 13 amino acids. Germline V gene sequence: CDR1 SGHAT, CDR2 FQDESV (reference sequence). The CDR3 spells CASSLIRNTEAFF. For the CDR3, the DNA is TGTGCCAGCAGCTTAATCAGGAACACTGAAGCTTTCTTT.

The chain uses TRBV7-2 and TRBJ1-2; weak D call: TRBD1 (6 bases). The CDR3 is 13 residues long. V was trimmed by 1 base and J by 4 bases, leaving 7 bases between them. The germline gives CDR1 SGHTA, CDR2 FQGNSA. CDR3 protein: CASSLGTVYGYTF. The CDR3 DNA is TGTGCCAGCAGCTTAGGGACAGTCTATGGCTACACCTTC.

The V gene is TRBV28, the J gene TRBJ2-1, with TRBD2 matching over 7 bases. The junction had 6 bases not matched to a gene; V was cut back by 3 bases and J by 7 bases. This CDR3 contains 14 residues. Looked up from germline, CDR1 is MDHEN and CDR2 is SYDVKM. The CDR3 coding sequence is TGTGCCAGCAGTTTGGTAAAGCGGGGAAATGAGCAGTTCTTC. Translation gives CASSLVKRGNEQFF.

The chain has TRBV4-1 and TRBJ1-2; D is uncertain. CDR1 is MGHRA, CDR2 YSYEKL, per germline. The length of the CDR3 is 13 residues. V dropped 0 bases and J dropped 3 bases, with 5 bases sitting between them. The CDR3 is CASSQDTDYGYTF. The CDR3 region has the DNA TGCGCCAGCAGCCAAGATACGGACTATGGCTACACCTTC.

The chain couples TRBV11-3 to TRBJ2-2, with D possibly being TRBD2 (5 bases). The CDR3 length is 14 residues. The V end lost 6 bases, the J end lost 3 bases, and 11 bases lay between the germline ends. CDR1 and CDR2 (germline): SGHNT, YENEEA. Here the CDR3 reads CASSIYGDTGELFF. DNA for the CDR3: TGTGCCAGCAGTATCTACGGGGACACCGGGGAGCTGTTTTTT.

The V gene is TRBV6-6, the J gene TRBJ2-3; 10 bases map to TRBD2. Germline-derived CDR1 and CDR2 are MNHNY and SVGAGI (reference sequence). Trimming cost V 2 bases and J 5 bases; bases outside gene matches: 7. The CDR3 length is 16 residues. This CDR3 reads CASSYPKAGGGDTQYF. The CDR3 region has the DNA TGTGCCAGCAGTTACCCCAAAGCGGGAGGGGGAGATACGCAGTATTTT.

This sequence joins TRBV5-6 and TRBJ2-4, with D tentatively TRBD2 (6 bases). This CDR3 spans 12 amino acids. Germline CDR1 reads SGHDT; CDR2 reads YYEEEE. The V end was cut by 4 bases, the J end by 10 bases, with 12 bases between. CDR3 loop: CASSLSGSIQYF. The CDR3 DNA reads as TGTGCCAGCAGCCTTAGCGGCAGTATTCAGTACTTC.

The chain couples TRBV6-5 to TRBJ1-6, with D possibly TRBD1 on 5 matching bases. V gave up 6 bases and J gave up 7 bases, with 16 bases separating them. This CDR3 is built from 15 residues. CDR1 MNHEY and CDR2 SVGAGI come from the germline V gene. The DNA of the CDR3 is TGTGCCAGCAGGCCCGACAGAAGTCCGAATTCACCCCTCCACTTT. Residues: CASRPDRSPNSPLHF.

J is TRBJ2-3 and V is TRBV15, with D perhaps matching TRBD1 (5 bases). The CDR3 runs to 15 residues. The V end lost 1 base, the J end lost 2 bases, and 10 bases lay between the germline ends. Looked up from germline, CDR1 is LNHNV and CDR2 is YYDKDF (reference sequence). CDR3 amino acids: CATSRGGGFTDTQYF. The CDR3 nucleotides read TGTGCCACCAGCAGAGGGGGCGGATTCACAGATACGCAGTATTTT.

The rearrangement joins TRBV6-5 to TRBJ1-2; the match to TRBD1 covers 8 bases. Germline-derived CDR1 and CDR2 are MNHEY and SVGAGI. The CDR3 consists of 14 residues. J gave up 3 bases and V 7 bases, and 7 bases lay outside the gene matches. The CDR3 DNA sequence: TGTGCCAGCACCATAATGACAGGGGACTATGGCTACACCTTC. This translates into CASTIMTGDYGYTF.

This clone was recorded once. V gene TRBV19 combines with J gene TRBJ1-5; D uncertain. The CDR3 consists of 12 residues. The germline V and J ends were trimmed by 6 bases and 0 bases, with 3 bases remaining between them. Germline CDR1 is LNHDA and CDR2 is SQIVND (reference sequence). The CDR3 loop is CASSYSNQPQHF. As DNA, the CDR3 is TGTGCCAGTAGCTATAGCAATCAGCCCCAGCATTTT.

The chain is built from TRBV7-3 and TRBJ2-1, with unresolved D. The germline CDR1 and CDR2 sequences are SGHTA and FQGTGA. Trimming shortened V by 5 bases and J by 0 bases, and 5 bases separated the two germline ends. This CDR3 has 13 amino acids. The CDR3 DNA reads TGTGCCAGCAGCCCCAGCTCCTACAATGAGCAGTTCTTC. This translates into CASSPSSYNEQFF.

The J gene is TRBJ2-5, the V gene TRBV5-1; TRBD1 matches at 11 bases. V dropped 2 bases and J dropped 5; count of bases not matched to a gene: 8. The CDR3 sequence is 16 residues long. Germline loops: CDR1 SGHRS, CDR2 YFSETQ. The CDR3 loop reads CASSFTGTGGKETQYF. The DNA for the CDR3 is TGCGCCAGCAGCTTCACCGGGACAGGGGGGAAGGAGACCCAGTACTTC.

V usage is TRBV28 and J usage is TRBJ1-5; TRBD1 aligns across 8 bases. V was pared by 4 bases and J by 6 bases, with 14 bases of the junction left unmatched. Germline assignment: CDR1 MDHEN and CDR2 SYDVKM. This CDR3 is 17 amino acids long. The DNA for the CDR3 is TGTGCCAGCAGTTCCTCTTCGACAGGGGAAAGAGGTCAGCCCCAGCATTTT. Its protein is CASSSSSTGERGQPQHF.

V and J are TRBV4-3 and TRBJ2-1, with 9 bases identical to TRBD1. Trimming took 1 base from V and 4 from J; bases not matched to a gene: 5. The CDR3 contains 16 residues. Germline V gene lookup returns CDR1 LGHNA and CDR2 YSLEER. This CDR3 reads CASSQGTGQGYNEQFF. CDR3 DNA sequence: TGCGCCAGCAGCCAAGGGACGGGACAGGGATACAATGAGCAGTTCTTC.

This clone was observed once. The chain joins TRBV9 to TRBJ1-2; TRBD1 aligns across 8 bases. Germline V gene lookup returns CDR1 SGDLS and CDR2 YYNGEE. The CDR3 consists of 15 residues. Losses at the gene ends were 2 bases for V and 0 bases for J; bases not matched to a gene: 3. The CDR3 DNA reads TGTGCCAGCAGCGTGGGGGACAGGCCTAACTATGGCTACACCTTC. Its translation is CASSVGDRPNYGYTF.

The chain is built from TRBV18 and TRBJ2-7, with TRBD1 matching over 8 bases. The germline CDR1 and CDR2 sequences are KGHSH and LQKENI. The CDR3 is 15 amino acids. The V segment lost 6 bases and the J segment 2 bases; nucleotides outside the gene matches: 9. CDR3 in amino acids: CASSAYGTGAYEQYF. DNA for the CDR3: TGTGCCAGCTCCGCTTATGGGACAGGAGCCTACGAGCAGTACTTC.

CDR3 DNA: TGTGCCAGCAGTTTAAGGGACAGTCAAGAGACCCAGTACTTC. Translation: CASSLRDSQETQYF. The rearrangement joins TRBV27 to TRBJ2-5; TRBD1 matches at 7 bases. The CDR3 covers 14 residues. Germline CDR1 and CDR2: MNHEY and SMNVEV (reference sequence). The V gene end was trimmed by 2 bases and the J gene end by 2 bases; junction bases not matched to a gene: 2.

The chain combines TRBV11-3 with TRBJ2-7; D not certain. There are 11 residues in the CDR3. Germline loops: CDR1 SGHNT, CDR2 YENEEA. V was pared by 8 bases and J by 2 bases, with 7 bases between. This CDR3 reads CASGEAYEQYF. DNA for the CDR3: TGTGCCAGCGGAGAGGCCTACGAGCAGTACTTC.

The rearrangement uses TRBV6-5 and TRBJ1-1; TRBD1 aligns across 7 bases. This CDR3 is 13 amino acids long. After removal of 6 bases from V and 9 bases from J, the junction contained 10 bases not matched to a gene. CDR1 is MNHEY, CDR2 SVGAGI, per germline. In DNA, the CDR3 is TGTGCCAGCAGAAAAACAGGGGTCTCCCAAGCTTTCTTT. Protein product: CASRKTGVSQAFF.

V usage is TRBV28 and J usage is TRBJ2-7; TRBD1 matches 9 bases. Germline V lookup: CDR1 MDHEN, CDR2 SYDVKM. V was clipped by 2 bases and J by 5 bases; unmatched bases: 4. CDR3 size: 14 residues. CDR3 loop: CASSLSGTGNEQYF. CDR3 sequence (DNA): TGTGCCAGCAGTTTAAGCGGGACAGGGAACGAGCAGTACTTC.

The rearrangement uses TRBV7-9 and TRBJ1-2, with 8 bases matching TRBD1. Germline assignment: CDR1 SEHNR and CDR2 FQNEAQ (reference sequence). This CDR3 is 17 amino acids long. Trimming took 4 bases from V and 0 from J; bases not matched to a gene: 10. CDR3 protein: CASSWGQDWDTNYGYTF. The DNA for the CDR3 is TGTGCCAGCAGCTGGGGACAGGATTGGGATACTAACTATGGCTACACCTTC.

The chain joins TRBV9 to TRBJ1-1; tentatively, D is TRBD1 (5 bases). V lost 4 bases to trimming and J lost 7 bases, with 23 bases between them. This CDR3 spans 16 amino acids. Germline CDR1 is SGDLS and CDR2 is YYNGEE. DNA for the CDR3: TGTGCCAGCAGCCCAAGCATGATAAGAGGAGGGGTTGAAGCTTTCTTT. Translated: CASSPSMIRGGVEAFF.